This T cell receptor beta chain appears in the sequencing data of a study of T cell clonotyping in hematopoietic cell transplantation. The CDR3 is 12 amino acids. CDR1 and CDR2 from the germline V gene are SQVTM and ANQGSEA. Between the trimmed V and J ends, which lost 7 bases and 5 bases, there was a span of 15 bases. Data came from immunoSEQ multiplex PCR; TCRdb stores just in-frame clones and leaves some out. The sample carries about 44,000 clones, around 94% recorded once. Remarks on this clone: The antigen is not known.

Findings and caveats of the study: After transplant, recipient diversity fell while pathologically expanded clonotypes grew through day 180. Few recipient clonotypes overlapped donors; over 95% were de novo at given depth. Higher Inverse Simpson Index values in graft donor and pretransplant recipient predicted broader posttransplant TCR diversity.

The sample consisted of peripheral blood mononuclear cells. The chain employs TRBV29-1 and TRBJ2-7; D not resolved. The TCR comes from a woman in her fifties or sixties in good health. Some clones in this sample may be carry-over from other donors' samples. The CDR3 is CSALVGKNEQYF. DNA for the CDR3: TGCAGCGCCCTGGTGGGGAAGAACGAGCAGTACTTC.